This T cell receptor beta chain was captured in a study of blood T cell repertoires in COVID-19. This table comes from immunoSEQ multiplex PCR, and its TCRdb copy is limited to in-frame clones, with some not included. This sample yields approximately 380,000 clones, of which roughly 90% are seen a single time; roughly 0.9% belongs to the top ten. V dropped 5 bases and J dropped 7; count of bases not matched to a gene: 8. From germline, CDR1 is SGHNT and CDR2 YENEEA. The CDR3 runs 14 residues. The sample consisted of PBMCs or T cells enriched from blood (not recorded which). The rearrangement joins TRBV11-3 to TRBJ2-7, with 10 bases fitting TRBD2. This TCR was recovered from a woman between 40 and 50 years old who had been exposed to COVID-19. The CDR3 nucleotides are TGTGCCAGCAGCCGGACTAGCGGCGGCGGGGAGCAGTACTTC. It is translated as CASSRTSGGGEQYF.